This TCR beta chain was observed in a study of T cells in Graves' hyperthyroidism and ophthalmopathy. The PBMCs were sourced from fresh peripheral blood (less than 11 ml). TCR beta CDR3 regions were amplified from RNA transcripts. The TCR CDR3 was amplified in a first-round RT-PCR using the HTBI primer set. MiXCR, applied by TCRdb to the multiplex PCR reads, yields one record per CDR3 protein. The data hold around 300,000 distinct CDR3 sequences, with 20% to 25% observed a single time. Germline V gene data show CDR1 as MNHEY and CDR2 as SMNVEV (reference sequence). This CDR3 is 14 amino acids long. Trimming shortened V by 7 bases and J by 6 bases, and 15 bases separated the two germline ends. This clonotype has ten or more counts.

The sequencing input was blood. The rearrangement joins TRBV27 to TRBJ2-2; D is uncertain. The receptor was derived from a man younger than 40 with Graves' ophthalmopathy. The CDR3 sequence is CASTPFLPPGELFF. Written as DNA, the CDR3 is TGTGCCAGCACTCCGTTCCTTCCCCCCGGGGAGCTGTTTTTT.